The 7 T cell receptor beta chains below come from one sample, sequenced in a study of T cells expressing NK-cell markers. Reprocessing the 5' RACE reads, TCRdb reports a single entry for every CDR3 protein and omits DNA. Reported are 450,000 to 600,000 distinct CDR3 sequences; the ten largest clones contain less than 4.5%. The sequenced sample consisted of blood T cells: a sorted CD56 or NKG2C T cell subset, CD4+ or CD8+ T cells, or bulk PBMC T cells (not recorded which). These receptors all stem from a man younger than 35 in good health.

This chain links TRBV20-1 with TRBJ2-3; TCRdb's D gene call, TRBD1, goes unchecked for lack of DNA. Germline assignment: CDR1 DFQATT and CDR2 SNEGSKA (reference sequence). The CDR3 is 15 residues long. The CDR3: CSAAGQIASTDTQYF.

The chain carries TRBV9 and TRBJ1-1. There are 13 residues in the CDR3. The germline CDR1 and CDR2 sequences are SGDLS and YYNGEE. This chain's CDR3 is CASQYPGSTEAFF.

The chain couples TRBV6-2 or TRBV6-3 to TRBJ2-7. Germline V gives CDR1 MNHEY, CDR2 SVGEGT. CDR3 length: 12 amino acids. The CDR3 loop reads CASSSIEIEQYF.

The chain carries TRBV5-6 and TRBJ2-1. CDR3 size: 13 residues. Germline V gene lookup returns CDR1 SGHDT and CDR2 YYEEEE. CDR3 residues: CASSADPNNEQFF.

The chain links TRBV4-3 to TRBJ2-2; without DNA, the TCRdb call of TRBD2 cannot be checked. Germline CDR1 and CDR2: LGHNA and YSLEER. The CDR3 runs to 17 residues. This CDR3 reads CASSQGTSGFNTGELFF.

The chain couples TRBV12-3 or TRBV12-4 to TRBJ2-1; TCRdb returns TRBD1, unconfirmable since there is no DNA. The CDR3 extends over 14 amino acids. The CDR3 sequence is CASSFRDGDNEQFF.

The chain recombines TRBV11-2 with TRBJ1-2; TCRdb indicates TRBD1, and absent DNA this call remains unverified. The germline V gene encodes CDR1 SGHAT and CDR2 FQNNGV. This CDR3 comprises 15 residues. The CDR3 reads CASSLGYPGADGYTF.